The 26 T cell receptor beta chains below come from one sample, sequenced in a study of blood T cell repertoires in COVID-19. Sequenced by immunoSEQ multiplex PCR; TCRdb stores in-frame clones only, minus some. The table lists about 300,000 clones, 83% of them singletons. Sequencing was carried out using peripheral blood. The source of these receptors is a woman in her forties or fifties who had recovered from COVID-19.

This clone was observed a single time. V and J are TRBV21-1 and TRBJ2-5; the table calls TRBD1, which could not be checked here. TRBV21-1 is described as a pseudogene. This CDR3 is built from 15 residues. The CDR3 DNA sequence: TGTGCCAGCAGCGCCGGGGCGGACAGGGGAGAGACCCAGTACTTC. This codes for CASSAGADRGETQYF.

This chain joins TRBV21-1 and TRBJ2-5; the table's D gene call, TRBD2, was not cross checked with the DNA. TRBV21-1 corresponds to a pseudogene. This CDR3 has 18 residues. CDR3 nucleotide sequence: TGTGCCAGCAGCAAAGCGCTTTGGCCTAGCGGGGATCAAGAGACCCAGTACTTC. This gives the protein CASSKALWPSGDQETQYF.

V usage is TRBV7-2 and J usage is TRBJ2-3; TRBD1 matches at 9 bases. V trimming: 1 base; J trimming: 6 bases; junction bases outside the gene matches: 2. The germline V gene has CDR1 SGHTA and CDR2 FQGNSA. This CDR3 contains 14 residues. The CDR3 nucleotides are TGTGCCAGCAGCTTAGACAGGGGGCTTGATACGCAGTATTTT. Protein sequence: CASSLDRGLDTQYF.

The rearrangement links TRBV6-2 or TRBV6-3 to TRBJ2-1; 7 nucleotides agree with TRBD2. The germline gives CDR1 MNHEY, CDR2 SVGEGT. Trimming removed 6 bases from V and 0 bases from J; junction bases left unmatched: 8. CDR3 length: 16 amino acids. The CDR3 loop reads CASSSLAAGSYNEQFF. The CDR3 coding sequence is TGTGCCAGCAGCTCTCTAGCGGCCGGCTCCTACAATGAGCAGTTCTTC.

This clone was seen just once. The V and J genes are TRBV9 and TRBJ2-1; D gene unclear. This CDR3 comprises 16 residues. The V gene lost 2 bases and the J gene lost 0 bases, with 12 bases spanning the gap. The germline V gene encodes CDR1 SGDLS and CDR2 YYNGEE. The CDR3: CASSVDHRGSYNEQFF. The DNA of the CDR3 is TGTGCCAGCAGCGTCGATCACCGCGGCTCCTACAATGAGCAGTTCTTC. The full variable domain, its missing parts supplied by reference TRBV9 and TRBJ2-1, is DSGVTQTPKHLITATGQRVTLRCSPRSGDLSVYWYQQSLDQGLQFLIQYYNGEERAKGNILERFSAQQFPDLHSELNLSSLELGDSALYFCASSVDHRGSYNEQFFGPGTRLTVL.

The V and J genes are TRBV18 and TRBJ2-7; maybe TRBD1 (5 bases). V shed 0 bases and J shed 5 bases, with 17 bases lying between them. Per the germline V gene, CDR1 is KGHSH and CDR2 is LQKENI. The CDR3 loop spans 16 amino acids. CDR3 in amino acids: CASSPPGAYSADEQYF. Written as DNA, the CDR3 is TGTGCCAGCTCACCACCTGGGGCCTACAGCGCCGACGAGCAGTACTTC.

J is TRBJ1-5 and V is TRBV5-6, with D possibly TRBD1 on 5 matching bases. CDR1 is SGHDT and CDR2 is YYEEEE in the germline V gene. Trimming took off 0 bases at V and 2 bases at J, with 12 bases between the two ends. CDR3 length: 16 amino acids. CDR3 region: CASSLGRGFGNQPQHF. The CDR3 nucleotides read TGTGCCAGCAGCTTGGGAAGGGGTTTTGGCAATCAGCCCCAGCATTTT. Combining the CDR3 with reference TRBV5-6 and TRBJ1-5 gives the whole variable domain DAGVTQSPTHLIKTRGQQVTLRCSPKSGHDTVSWYQQALGQGPQFIFQYYEEEERQRGNFPDRFSGHQFPNYSSELNVNALLLGDSALYLCASSLGRGFGNQPQHFGDGTRLSIL.

The sample holds a few counts of this clone. The genes are TRBV6-2 or TRBV6-3 and TRBJ2-3; D is uncertain. CDR1 and CDR2 (germline): MNHEY, SVGEGT. The V and J ends lost 5 bases and 4 bases respectively, with 10 bases between them. The length of the CDR3 is 13 residues. The CDR3: CASSLWPSDTQYF. DNA of the CDR3: TGTGCCAGCAGTCTTTGGCCGTCAGATACGCAGTATTTT.

The V gene is TRBV2, the J gene TRBJ1-1; D perhaps matches TRBD1 (5 bases). The germline V gene has CDR1 SNHLY and CDR2 FYNNEI. Trimming pared 4 bases from V and 3 bases from J, leaving 15 bases between. The CDR3 contains 15 residues. CDR3 sequence: CASSGALGGYTEAFF. In nucleotides, the CDR3 is TGTGCCAGCAGTGGTGCGCTTGGGGGGTACACTGAAGCTTTCTTT.

The chain couples TRBV10-3 to TRBJ2-5; D may be TRBD2 (5 bases). Per germline, CDR1 ENHRY and CDR2 SYGVKD. CDR3 length: 11 amino acids. Trimming took 8 bases from V and 10 from J, leaving 14 bases between them. The CDR3 DNA reads TGTGCCATCGGCGGAGGATGGATCCAGTACTTC. It translates to CAIGGGWIQYF.

The chain employs TRBV11-2 and TRBJ2-1; 8 bases match TRBD1. The CDR3 spans 17 residues. CDR1 is SGHAT and CDR2 is FQNNGV in the germline V gene. V shed 4 bases, J shed 3 bases, and the junction held 11 bases outside the gene matches. The CDR3 sequence is CASSSDPGGSYYNEQFF. The CDR3 DNA sequence: TGTGCCAGCAGCTCAGACCCAGGGGGCAGTTACTACAATGAGCAGTTCTTC.

The chain couples TRBV27 to TRBJ2-3; D gene unclear. Trimming pared 8 bases from V and 2 bases from J, leaving 14 bases between. CDR1 and CDR2 (germline): MNHEY, SMNVEV (reference sequence). The CDR3 spans 14 residues. The CDR3 reads CASGTERNTDTQYF. The DNA for the CDR3 is TGTGCCAGCGGAACGGAGCGTAACACAGATACGCAGTATTTT.

The rearrangement joins TRBV5-1 to TRBJ2-5, with TRBD2 as a possible D gene (7 bases). The germline V and J ends were trimmed by 0 bases and 4 bases, with 22 bases remaining between them. Germline values: CDR1 SGHRS, CDR2 YFSETQ. This CDR3 spans 18 amino acids. The CDR3 sequence: CASSLAGYGGGQGETQYF. CDR3 in DNA: TGCGCCAGCAGCTTGGCCGGATATGGCGGGGGCCAAGGAGAGACCCAGTACTTC.

The gene calls are TRBV4-1 and TRBJ2-7; TRBD2 matches at 10 bases. Germline-derived CDR1 and CDR2 are MGHRA and YSYEKL. V trimming: 1 base; J trimming: 3 bases; junction bases outside the gene matches: 3. This CDR3 region has 15 residues. CDR3 sequence: CASSQVTSGDYEQYF. In nucleotides, the CDR3 is TGCGCCAGCAGCCAAGTTACTAGCGGGGACTACGAGCAGTACTTC.

The chain uses TRBV28 and TRBJ2-7; TRBD2 is a possible D gene (5 bases). Germline V gives CDR1 MDHEN, CDR2 SYDVKM. The CDR3 has 12 residues. Between the trimmed V and J ends, which lost 7 bases and 2 bases, there was a span of 9 bases. The CDR3 bases are TGTGCCAGCACCCGGGGAGCCTACGAGCAGTACTTC. It encodes CASTRGAYEQYF.

The chain uses TRBV15 and TRBJ1-4; D might be TRBD1 (6 bases). Deletions cut 1 base from V and 3 bases from J, with 12 bases between. Germline CDR1 reads LNHNV; CDR2 reads YYDKDF (reference sequence). There are 16 residues in the CDR3. The CDR3 nucleotides read TGTGCCACCAGCAGAGCCTCCAGGGGCTCTAATGAAAAACTGTTTTTT. Protein: CATSRASRGSNEKLFF. Filled out from reference TRBV15 and TRBJ1-4, the complete variable domain reads DAMVIQNPRYQVTQFGKPVTLSCSQTLNHNVMYWYQQKSSQAPKLLFHYYDKDFNNEADTPDNFQSRRPNTSFCFLDIRSPGLGDTAMYLCATSRASRGSNEKLFFGSGTQLSVL.

This chain joins TRBV6-5 and TRBJ1-5; maybe TRBD1 (6 bases). The germline V gene encodes CDR1 MNHEY and CDR2 SVGAGI. The CDR3 spans 13 residues. V lost 2 bases and J lost 7, with 9 bases in between. Written as DNA, the CDR3 is TGTGCCAGCAGTTACCAACAGGGCCAGCCCCAGCATTTT. Translating gives CASSYQQGQPQHF.

Remarks on this clone: This specimen includes other DNA sequences encoding the same CDR3. This chain connects TRBV11-3 to TRBJ2-2; 9 positions match TRBD2. This CDR3 has 15 amino acids. Germline values: CDR1 SGHNT, CDR2 YENEEA. The junction had 3 bases not matched to a gene; V was cut back by 5 bases and J by 2 bases. DNA for the CDR3: TGTGCCAGCAGCCCTAGCGGGACCAACACCGGGGAGCTGTTTTTT. This sequence encodes CASSPSGTNTGELFF.

The chain carries TRBV4-3 and TRBJ2-7, with 7 bases matching TRBD2. The germline CDR1 and CDR2 sequences are LGHNA and YSLEER. This CDR3 is 15 amino acids long. Losses at the gene ends were 0 bases for V and 2 bases for J; bases not matched to a gene: 4. The CDR3 DNA reads as TGCGCCAGCAGCCAAGATGGACGGGGGGCCTACGAGCAGTACTTC. Its translation: CASSQDGRGAYEQYF.

This chain links TRBV6-2 or TRBV6-3 with TRBJ2-7; no firm D call. The CDR3 is 16 residues long. Trimming left V 0 bases short and J 0 bases short, with 12 bases between. Germline CDR1 reads MNHEY; CDR2 reads SVGEGT. The CDR3 region has the DNA TGTGCCAGCAGTTACTCTCCCGGAGATAGCTCCTACGAGCAGTACTTC. Its protein is CASSYSPGDSSYEQYF.

V usage is TRBV4-1 and J usage is TRBJ2-2, with 9 bases lining up with TRBD1. The CDR3 consists of 16 residues. Unmatched junction bases numbered 6, after V lost 2 bases and J lost 5 bases. Germline CDR1 MGHRA, CDR2 YSYEKL. The CDR3: CASSQRQGVWTGELFF. The CDR3 DNA sequence: TGCGCCAGCAGCCAAAGACAGGGGGTTTGGACCGGGGAGCTGTTTTTT.

CDR3 sequence (DNA): TGTGCCAGCAGTCGAGGACTAGCGGGAACTACAGAGTTACGAGAGCAGTACTTC. This sequence encodes CASSRGLAGTTELREQYF. This chain connects TRBV28 to TRBJ2-7; 12 bases agree with TRBD2. J lost 7 bases, V lost 5 bases, and 18 bases had no gene match. Germline V CDR1 and CDR2: MDHEN, SYDVKM. The CDR3 length is 18 residues. The full variable domain, in which reference TRBV28 and TRBJ2-7 provide the parts outside the CDR3, is DVKVTQSSRYLVKRTGEKVFLECVQDMDHENMFWYRQDPGLGLRLIYFSYDVKMKEKGDIPEGYSVSREKKERFSLILESASTNQTSMYLCASSRGLAGTTELREQYFGPGTRLTVT.

This chain connects TRBV28 to TRBJ2-7; 16 bases fit TRBD2. J gave up 6 bases and V 4 bases, and 9 bases lay outside the gene matches. CDR3 length: 17 residues. CDR1 and CDR2 (germline): MDHEN, SYDVKM. The CDR3 nucleotides read TGTGCCAGCAGTTCCCCCGGGACTAGCGGGGGGGCCGTCGAGCAGTACTTC. Translated, it gives CASSSPGTSGGAVEQYF. Full variable domain (remainder filled in from reference TRBV28 and TRBJ2-7): DVKVTQSSRYLVKRTGEKVFLECVQDMDHENMFWYRQDPGLGLRLIYFSYDVKMKEKGDIPEGYSVSREKKERFSLILESASTNQTSMYLCASSSPGTSGGAVEQYFGPGTRLTVT.

CDR3 bases: TGCAGCGGGGGCGGCCAGGGGCAAGAGACCCAGTACTTC. Encoded protein: CSGGGQGQETQYF. V and J are TRBV29-1 and TRBJ2-5, with D possibly being TRBD1 (6 bases). This CDR3 has 13 residues. Germline V CDR1 and CDR2: SQVTM, ANQGSEA. The V and J ends lost 7 bases and 2 bases respectively, with 14 bases between them.

The chain uses TRBV18 and TRBJ2-3, with TRBD2 identical over 9 bases. With V trimmed by 3 bases and J by 3 bases, 4 bases remained unmatched. The germline CDR1 and CDR2 sequences are KGHSH and LQKENI. CDR3 length: 15 amino acids. DNA for the CDR3: TGTGCCAGCTCACCCGCGGGACTAGCAACAGATACGCAGTATTTT. Its translation: CASSPAGLATDTQYF. The whole variable domain, filled in from reference TRBV18 and TRBJ2-3, reads NAGVMQNPRHLVRRRGQEARLRCSPMKGHSHVYWYRQLPEEGLKFMVYLQKENIIDESGMPKERFSAEFPKEGPSILRIQQVVRGDSAAYFCASSPAGLATDTQYFGPGTRLTVL.

This clone showed up just a few times. Other DNA sequences in the same sample also yield this CDR3. The gene calls are TRBV10-3 and TRBJ2-3; possibly TRBD2 for D (6 bases). The CDR3 has 13 residues. The germline gives CDR1 ENHRY, CDR2 SYGVKD. The V end was cut by 4 bases, the J end by 4 bases, with 9 bases between. CDR3 loop: CAISGGVADTQYF. CDR3 bases: TGTGCCATCAGTGGGGGGGTAGCAGATACGCAGTATTTT.